This T cell receptor beta chain derives from a study of blood T cell repertoires in COVID-19. Study-level information: T cells, B-cell-depleted T cells, or PBMCs supplied cDNA or gDNA.

Recovered participants had two consecutive negative NP/OP PCR tests, healthcare professional clearance, or symptom resolution. Per germline, CDR1 MGHRA and CDR2 YSYEKL. There are 15 residues in the CDR3. Trimming took off 0 bases at V and 1 base at J, with 9 bases between the two ends. In the original processing: Amplification with reference gene primers provided the estimates of nucleated cell counts. Profiled with immunoSEQ multiplex PCR; TCRdb holds only in-frame clones, not every one. V, J and clone size were drawn from that table, and D and trimming were deduced from the DNA. Of under 350,000 clones listed, just over 85% were seen once; the top ten hold about 4.2%.

The V gene is TRBV4-1, the J gene TRBJ1-1; D is undetermined. What was sequenced was PBMCs or T cells enriched from blood (not recorded which). This TCR was recovered from a man younger than 40 who had recovered from COVID-19. The DNA of the CDR3 is TGCGCCAGCAGCCAAGATAGATCCAAGAACACTGAAGCTTTCTTT. Amino acids: CASSQDRSKNTEAFF.